The present T cell receptor (beta chain) was sequenced within a study of CXCR3-negative and CXCR3-positive naive CD8 T cells. At the level of the study: About 135 million TRB reads in total, about 1.5 +/- 0.3 million per library. Overall study findings and caveats: The study found more hydrophobic TRB CDR3s in CXCR3-positive naive cells than in CXCR3-negative naive cells. Memory CD8+ cells had much lower diversity, and both naive subsets had comparably high diversity.

With UMI labels, 5' RACE was used to prepare the TRB cDNA libraries. TCRdb reprocessed the 5' RACE reads, with one entry per CDR3 protein and no DNA. The sample data list around 130,000 distinct CDR3 sequences. Note on this clonotype: Its target is unknown.

Sequenced material: naive CXCR3+ CD8+ T cells from blood. Documented subset: CD45RO-CCR7+CD27+CD95- naive CD8+ T cells expressing CXCR3 (TNR3+). This clonotype was sampled from a human donor in good health. Some clones in this sample may be carry-over from other donors' samples.

The CDR3: CASRGTGVYGYTF. The rearrangement links TRBV9 to TRBJ1-2; TCRdb gives TRBD1 as the D gene, but with no DNA this cannot be confirmed. The CDR3 runs 13 residues. Germline V lookup: CDR1 SGDLS, CDR2 YYNGEE. Variable domain in full (rest from reference TRBV9 and TRBJ1-2): DSGVTQTPKHLITATGQRVTLRCSPRSGDLSVYWYQQSLDQGLQFLIQYYNGEERAKGNILERFSAQQFPDLHSELNLSSLELGDSALYFCASRGTGVYGYTFGSGTRLTVV.